Described below is a single T cell receptor beta chain sequence and its context. The repertoire was sequenced with immunoSEQ multiplex PCR; TCRdb's copy has only in-frame clones and lacks some. The top ten clones hold approximately 4.6% of a sample with about 87,000 clones, roughly 75% of them seen once. This record comes from a study of blood T cell repertoires in COVID-19. Study at large: The analysed material was cDNA or gDNA that came from T cells, B-cell-depleted T cells, or PBMCs.

Germline CDR1 and CDR2: LNHDA and SQIVND (reference sequence). The CDR3 is 13 amino acids. The V gene end was trimmed by 5 bases and the J gene end by 7 bases; junction bases not matched to a gene: 6. The TCR sequence derives from a woman between 50 and 59 years old with acute or convalescent COVID-19. Specimen: peripheral blood. The chain uses TRBV19 and TRBJ1-2; TRBD1 matches 8 bases. The CDR3 sequence is CASSPGGRGGYTF. CDR3 nucleotides: TGTGCCAGTAGTCCAGGGGGCCGCGGTGGCTACACCTTC.